This passage covers 11 T cell receptor beta chains from one sample sequenced in a study of blood T cell repertoires in COVID-19. Profiling relied on immunoSEQ multiplex PCR, and the TCRdb table lists in-frame clones only, not all of them. This sample has around 30,000 clones; approximately 90% occur once, and the top ten carry more than 3%. Source material: peripheral blood. The source of these receptors is a man in his 60s with acute or convalescent COVID-19.

CDR3 loop: CASSLGTGRGNQPQHF. The CDR3 bases are TGTGCCAGCAGCCTCGGGACAGGCCGGGGCAATCAGCCCCAGCATTTT. The chain recombines TRBV4-2 with TRBJ1-5; TRBD1 matches at 8 bases. The germline gives CDR1 LGHNA, CDR2 YNFKEQ. This CDR3 is 16 amino acids long. J lost 2 bases, V lost 4 bases, and 7 bases had no gene match.

The chain couples TRBV6-2 or TRBV6-3 to TRBJ1-6; a weak D match, TRBD1 (5 bases). The CDR3 length is 15 residues. V lost 6 bases, J lost 5 bases, and 14 bases lay in between. CDR1 and CDR2 from the germline V gene are MNHEY and SVGEGT. DNA of the CDR3: TGTGCCAGCAGCTCGTTGGGACTTCATAATTCACCCCTCCACTTT. It specifies CASSSLGLHNSPLHF.

The J gene is TRBJ1-1, the V gene TRBV19; D may be TRBD1 (6 bases). V was pared by 7 bases and J by 1 base, with 13 bases between. The CDR3 is made up of 14 amino acids. Per the germline V gene, CDR1 is LNHDA and CDR2 is SQIVND (reference sequence). CDR3 nucleotides: TGTGCCAGTACCCTAGGACAGTCGAACACTGAAGCTTTCTTT. Residues: CASTLGQSNTEAFF.

The gene calls are TRBV7-9 and TRBJ2-7; 11 positions agree with TRBD1. CDR3 length equals 14 residues. V was pared by 3 bases and J by 5 bases, with 3 bases of the junction left unmatched. Germline V gene data show CDR1 as SEHNR and CDR2 as FQNEAQ (reference sequence). CDR3 amino acids: CASSLDRGLHEQYF. The DNA for the CDR3 is TGTGCCAGCAGCTTGGACAGGGGGCTCCACGAGCAGTACTTC.

The rearrangement links TRBV5-1 to TRBJ1-2; D gene ambiguous. Trimming removed 1 base at V and 6 bases at J, with 7 bases between. The CDR3 runs to 12 residues. Germline CDR1 reads SGHRS; CDR2 reads YFSETQ. The CDR3 nucleotides read TGCGCCAGCAGCTTGCTCGGGGATGGCTACACCTTC. This encodes CASSLLGDGYTF.

This rearrangement joins TRBV10-3 to TRBJ1-6, with 8 bases aligning to TRBD1. Losses at the gene ends were 10 bases for V and 9 bases for J; bases not matched to a gene: 11. The CDR3 consists of 14 residues. Looked up from germline, CDR1 is ENHRY and CDR2 is SYGVKD. CDR3 in DNA: TGTGCCACCACCTCGACAGGGGACGGTTCACCCCTCCACTTT. It is translated as CATTSTGDGSPLHF.

This clone is a singleton in its sample. The chain carries TRBV19 and TRBJ1-2; 7 positions agree with TRBD1. The CDR3 runs 13 residues. J gave up 6 bases and V 5 bases, and 6 bases lay outside the gene matches. CDR1 and CDR2 from the germline V gene are LNHDA and SQIVND (reference sequence). CDR3: CASSPTGLDGYTF. The CDR3 nucleotides read TGTGCCAGTAGTCCGACAGGGTTGGATGGCTACACCTTC.

This chain's CDR3 is CASRRGTVNTGELFF. CDR3 coding DNA: TGTGCCAGCAGGAGAGGGACAGTGAACACCGGGGAGCTGTTTTTT. The V and J genes are TRBV2 and TRBJ2-2; 7 nucleotides line up with TRBD1. The length of the CDR3 is 15 residues. Germline CDR1 reads SNHLY; CDR2 reads FYNNEI. V lost 6 bases, J lost 1 base, and 5 bases stayed unmatched.

The gene calls are TRBV6-2 or TRBV6-3 and TRBJ2-2; 11 positions match TRBD2. The CDR3 runs 19 residues. V trimming: 2 bases; J trimming: 0 bases; junction bases outside the gene matches: 8. Germline loops: CDR1 MNHEY, CDR2 SVGEGT. The CDR3 DNA reads as TGTGCCAGCAGTTACCCCTCTAGCGGGAGGTTCGCGAACACCGGGGAGCTGTTTTTT. This encodes CASSYPSSGRFANTGELFF.

V usage is TRBV30 and J usage is TRBJ1-1; D is perhaps TRBD1 (6 bases). Germline V gene sequence: CDR1 GTSNPN, CDR2 SVGIG (reference sequence). Trimming cost V 6 bases and J 3 bases, with 11 bases left between them. The CDR3 runs to 12 residues. The CDR3 DNA follows: TGTGCCTGCAGCAGGGGTCACACTGAAGCTTTCTTT. Residues: CACSRGHTEAFF.

The chain couples TRBV20-1 to TRBJ2-1; TRBD2 is a possible D gene (6 bases). The V end was cut by 1 base, the J end by 9 bases, with 7 bases between. CDR1 and CDR2 from the germline V gene are DFQATT and SNEGSKA (reference sequence). This CDR3 is built from 11 residues. CDR3 DNA sequence: TGCAGTGCTAGAGTGGGGGGTGAGCAGTTCTTC. This gives the protein CSARVGGEQFF.